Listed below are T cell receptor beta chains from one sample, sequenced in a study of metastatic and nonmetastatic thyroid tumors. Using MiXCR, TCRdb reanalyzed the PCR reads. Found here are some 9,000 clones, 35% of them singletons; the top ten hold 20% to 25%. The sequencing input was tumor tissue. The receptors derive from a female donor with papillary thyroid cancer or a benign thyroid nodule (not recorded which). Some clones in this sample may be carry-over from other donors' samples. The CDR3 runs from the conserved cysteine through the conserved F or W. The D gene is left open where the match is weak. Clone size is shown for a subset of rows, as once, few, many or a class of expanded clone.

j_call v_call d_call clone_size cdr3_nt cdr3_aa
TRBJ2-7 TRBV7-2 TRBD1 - TGTGCCAGCAGCTTAAATAGGGCCTCAGGGGGCTTTAACTTC CASSLNRASGGFNF
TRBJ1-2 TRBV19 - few TGTGCCAGTAGTACCCGTGAAGCTAACTATGGCTACACCTTC CASSTREANYGYTF
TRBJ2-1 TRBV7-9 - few TGTGCCAGCTCCCGAGGCGGTAGGGCCGAGTTCTTC CASSRGGRAEFF
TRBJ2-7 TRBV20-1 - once TGCAGTGCCCCCAGCTATAGCTCCTACGAGCAGTACTTC CSAPSYSSYEQYF
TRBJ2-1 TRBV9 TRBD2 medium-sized TGTGCCAGCAGCCCCGGGACTAATTACAATGAGCAGTTCTTC CASSPGTNYNEQFF
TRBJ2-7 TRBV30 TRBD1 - TGTGCCTGGAGTGTGGGACAGGGGGACTACGAGCAGTACTTC CAWSVGQGDYEQYF
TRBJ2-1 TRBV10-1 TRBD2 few TGCGCCAGCAGTTCTAGCGGGAGTAGCCATGAGCAGTTCTTC CASSSSGSSHEQFF
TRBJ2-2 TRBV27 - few TGTGCCAGCGGCCCTTGGGGGGGCGCGTACACCGGGGAGCTGTTTTTT CASGPWGGAYTGELFF
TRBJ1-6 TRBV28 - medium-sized TGTGCCAGCTCCACTTTTGGTTCACCCCTCCACTTT CASSTFGSPLHF
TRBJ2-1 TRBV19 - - TGTGCCAGTAGTACCCTTGGTCGTTACAATGAGCAGTTCTTC CASSTLGRYNEQFF
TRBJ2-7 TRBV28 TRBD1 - TGTGCCAGCAGTGTGGACAGGGGTCCCTACGAGCAGTACTTC CASSVDRGPYEQYF
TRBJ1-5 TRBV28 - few TGTGCCAGCAGCCCTATGAGGGGCAATCAGCCCCAGCATTTT CASSPMRGNQPQHF
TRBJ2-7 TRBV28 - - TGTGCCAGCAGTCCCATGGACTGGGTTGGAGAGCAGTACTTC CASSPMDWVGEQYF
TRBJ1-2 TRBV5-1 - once TGCGCCAGCAGGGGGGGGCCGTCCAGGCAATATGGCTACACCTTC CASRGGPSRQYGYTF
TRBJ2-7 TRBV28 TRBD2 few TGTGCCAGCAGTTGGACTAGCTCCTACGAGCAGTACTTC CASSWTSSYEQYF
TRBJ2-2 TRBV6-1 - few TGTGCCAGCAGACACCCCTTCGGGGAGCTGTTTTTT CASRHPFGELFF
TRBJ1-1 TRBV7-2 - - TGTGCCAGCAGCGCAGGCGTGGCGATCACTGAAGCTTTCTTT CASSAGVAITEAFF
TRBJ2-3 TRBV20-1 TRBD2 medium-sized TGCAGTGCTCCCCAGACTAGCGGGGTAGCGGATACGCAGTATTTT CSAPQTSGVADTQYF
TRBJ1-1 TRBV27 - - TGTGCCAGCAGTTTGGGGGCAGGGGCGAACACTGAAGCTTTCTTT CASSLGAGANTEAFF
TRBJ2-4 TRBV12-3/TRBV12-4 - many TGTGCCAGCAGTTGGGGGACCGGGACGAAAAACATTCAGTACTTC CASSWGTGTKNIQYF
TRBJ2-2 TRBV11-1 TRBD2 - TGTGCCAGCAGCTCGTGGACTAGCGGGAGGGCGAGGACCGGGGAGCTGTTTTTT CASSSWTSGRARTGELFF
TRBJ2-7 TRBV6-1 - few TGTGCCAGCAGTGAATGGGGGGCGCGTCTCGAGCAGTACTTC CASSEWGARLEQYF
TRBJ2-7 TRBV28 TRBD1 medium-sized TGTGCCAGCAGACAGATACAGGGGAGCTCCTACGAGCAGTACTTC CASRQIQGSSYEQYF
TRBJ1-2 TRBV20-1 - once TGCAGTGCTAGGTTGGGGGGCTATGGCTACACCTTC CSARLGGYGYTF
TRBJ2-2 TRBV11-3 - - TGTGCCAGCAGCTATCTGAACGGGGAGCTGTTTTTT CASSYLNGELFF
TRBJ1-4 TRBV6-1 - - TGTGCCAGCAGTTCAAATGGGGAGCTCAGGAATGAAAAACTGTTTTTT CASSSNGELRNEKLFF
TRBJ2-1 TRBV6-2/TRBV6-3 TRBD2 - TGTGCCAGCACCCCCGGGTTGGGACTAGCGGCCCTCGTGGACAATGAGCAGTTCTTC CASTPGLGLAALVDNEQFF
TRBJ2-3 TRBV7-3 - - TGTGCCGGCAGCTTAAGCACGACAGATACGCAGTATTTT CAGSLSTTDTQYF
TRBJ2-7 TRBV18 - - TGTGCCAGCTCACCAGTAGCGGAAAGACTCTACGAGCAGTACTTC CASSPVAERLYEQYF
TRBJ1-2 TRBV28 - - TGTGCCAGCAGCCCGCCAAACAACAGATACTATGGCTACACCTTC CASSPPNNRYYGYTF
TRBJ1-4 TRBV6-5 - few TGTGCCGTACTTGGGGGGAATGAAAAACTGTTTTTT CAVLGGNEKLFF
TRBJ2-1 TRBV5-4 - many TGTGCCAGCAGCTTGGCGAACCCCTCGGTGAGTGAGCAGTTCTTC CASSLANPSVSEQFF
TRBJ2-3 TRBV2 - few TGTGCCAGCAGTAGCGGCACAGATACGCAGTATTTT CASSSGTDTQYF
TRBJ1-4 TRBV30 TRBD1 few TGTGCCTGGAGTGTGGTGGGACAGCTACGAGGGGAAAAACTGTTTTTT CAWSVVGQLRGEKLFF
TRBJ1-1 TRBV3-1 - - TGTGCCAGCAGCCATATGGGGGAATGGGCTTTCTTT CASSHMGEWAFF
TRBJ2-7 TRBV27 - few TGTGCCAGCAGTCCACGGGACCTTCGTGGGCGCGAGCAGTACTTC CASSPRDLRGREQYF
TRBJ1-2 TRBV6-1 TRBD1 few TGTGCCAGCAGACTTACAGGGGGCGGGGGCTACACCTTC CASRLTGGGGYTF
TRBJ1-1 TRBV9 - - TGTGCCGTCAGCGTTAATTCCGGGAACACTGAAGCTTTCTTT CAVSVNSGNTEAFF
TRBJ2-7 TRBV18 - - TGTGCCAGCTCACCACTGGGTAGCGGCTCCTACGAGCAGTACTTC CASSPLGSGSYEQYF
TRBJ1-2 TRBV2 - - TGTGCCAGCAGTCCAGCCACACTCAAGGAGGGCTACACCTTC CASSPATLKEGYTF
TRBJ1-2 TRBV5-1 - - TGCGCCAGCAGCTTGGACACAGATAACTATGGCTACACCTTC CASSLDTDNYGYTF
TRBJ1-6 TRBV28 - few TGTGCCAGCGGTGGGGGCAGTTCACCCCTCCACTTT CASGGGSSPLHF
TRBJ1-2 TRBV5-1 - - TGCGCCAGCAGCTTGGAAGGGTTTAACTATGGCTACACCTTC CASSLEGFNYGYTF
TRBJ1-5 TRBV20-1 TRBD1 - TGCAGTGCTAGAGACAACAGGGGGACTCAGCCCCAGCATTTT CSARDNRGTQPQHF
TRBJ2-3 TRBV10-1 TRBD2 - TGCGCCAGCAGTGACGGGACTAGCGGCAGAAGCACAGATACGCAGTATTTT CASSDGTSGRSTDTQYF
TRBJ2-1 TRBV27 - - TGTGCCAGCAGTAATCCGGGTGGTGAGCAGTTCTTC CASSNPGGEQFF
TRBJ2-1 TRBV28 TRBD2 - TGTGCCAGCAGTTTATCTACAGTGGCGGGAGAAGGGAATGAGCAGTTCTTC CASSLSTVAGEGNEQFF
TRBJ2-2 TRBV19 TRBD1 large TGTGCCAGTAGTATAGGACAGGGGTCAACCGGGGAGCTGTTTTTT CASSIGQGSTGELFF
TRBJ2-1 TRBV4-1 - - TGCGCCAGCAGCCAAGAGATACGTCCCTCCTACAATGAGCAGTTCTTC CASSQEIRPSYNEQFF
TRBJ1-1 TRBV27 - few TGTGCCAGCAGTCTAGGCGGGGGTAACACTGAAGCTTTCTTT CASSLGGGNTEAFF
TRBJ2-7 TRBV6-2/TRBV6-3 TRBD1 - TGTGCCAGCAGCTCCCCGGGACAGACGTCCTACGAGCAGTACTTC CASSSPGQTSYEQYF
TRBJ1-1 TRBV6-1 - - TGTGCCAGCAGTGAGAGACAGTTTATCAGCACTGAAGCTTTCTTT CASSERQFISTEAFF
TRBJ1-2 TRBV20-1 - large TGCAGTGCTAGAGGAAGCAGGGACCGCAACTATGGCTACACCTTC CSARGSRDRNYGYTF
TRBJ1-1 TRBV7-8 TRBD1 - TGTGCCAGCAGCCTCCGGACAGGGGGCACTGAAGCTTTCTTT CASSLRTGGTEAFF
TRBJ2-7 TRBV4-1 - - TGCGCCAGCAGCCAAGTTTGGGGGTACTCCTACGAGCAGTACTTC CASSQVWGYSYEQYF
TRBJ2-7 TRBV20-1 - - TGCAGTGCTAGAGGAAGGGGCGGCGGGCCTGGGGAGCAGTACTTC CSARGRGGGPGEQYF
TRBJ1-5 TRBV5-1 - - TGCGCCAGCAGCTTGGGCGGGTCTAGCAATCAGCCCCATCATTTT CASSLGGSSNQPHHF